These T cell receptor beta chains were read from a single sample in a study of blood T cell repertoires in COVID-19. Clones were read by immunoSEQ multiplex PCR, and TCRdb kept only the in-frame ones, dropping some. The sample records approximately 230,000 clones, approximately 83% being singletons. The specimen was peripheral blood. The receptors shown here come from a man older than 75 with acute or convalescent COVID-19. Each CDR3 is given with its conserved first and last residue. The D gene is left open where the match is weak. Clone sizes are given selectively: once, few, many, or a class where the clone is expanded.

TRBD1,TRBV19,TRBJ2-7,.,TGTGCCAGTAGTCTCCGACAGGGGGCATCGTACGAGCAGTACTTC,CASSLRQGASYEQYF
TRBD2,TRBV3-1/TRBV3-2,TRBJ2-1,once,TGTGCCAGCAGCCAACAGAGCGGGGCCTACAATGAGCAGTTCTTC,CASSQQSGAYNEQFF
.,TRBV18,TRBJ2-2,.,TGTGCCAGCTCACCAGGGGGCCTCATCACCGGGGAGCTGTTTTTT,CASSPGGLITGELFF
.,TRBV20-1,TRBJ2-1,.,TGCAGTGCTAGTAGGGGGGGGGATTACAATGAGCAGTTCTTC,CSASRGGDYNEQFF
.,TRBV9,TRBJ2-1,.,TGTGCCAGCAGCGTAGTGGAGTTTTCGCCCAATGAGCAGTTCTTC,CASSVVEFSPNEQFF
TRBD1,TRBV5-1,TRBJ1-1,.,TGCGCCAGCATGTGGACAGGGGGACCCTTGAACGCTGAAGCTTTCTTT,CASMWTGGPLNAEAFF
TRBD2,TRBV14,TRBJ2-7,.,TGTGCCAGCAGACAATCGGGGACTAGCGGGCGAGGGGTGCAGTACTTC,CASRQSGTSGRGVQYF
.,TRBV10-3,TRBJ2-7,few,TGTGCCATCAGTGAGTCGACTCTAGCTTTCTCCTACGAGCAGTACTTC,CAISESTLAFSYEQYF
.,TRBV7-8,TRBJ1-6,.,TGTGCCAGCAGCCTCGGGGGGGATCGGAATTCACCCCTCCACTTT,CASSLGGDRNSPLHF
.,TRBV18,TRBJ1-4,.,TGTGCCAGCTCACCCCCGGGACGGGGGAGGACTAATGAAAAACTGTTTTTT,CASSPPGRGRTNEKLFF
.,TRBV2,TRBJ1-1,once,TGTGCCAGCAGACCGGACAGAATGAACACTGAAGCTTTCTTT,CASRPDRMNTEAFF
.,TRBV10-3,TRBJ2-3,.,TGTGCCATCAGTGACTTATACGGGACTTTGGCGCGCACAGATACGCAGTATTTT,CAISDLYGTLARTDTQYF
TRBD1,TRBV5-1,TRBJ1-2,.,TGCGCCAGCAGCCTTCAGGGGACAGGCGCGAACTATGGCTACACCTTC,CASSLQGTGANYGYTF
.,TRBV3-1/TRBV3-2,TRBJ2-5,.,TGTGCCAGCAGCCATGAACAAGCGTACCAAGAGACCCAGTACTTC,CASSHEQAYQETQYF
TRBD1,TRBV25-1,TRBJ1-2,.,TGTGCCAGCAGTGCCGGGACAGAGGGCAACTATGGCTACACCTTC,CASSAGTEGNYGYTF
.,TRBV28,TRBJ1-2,.,TGTGCCAGCAGCCCCTCCAGTGGCTACACCTTC,CASSPSSGYTF
.,TRBV2,TRBJ2-3,.,TGTGCCAGCAGTGAAGCGCGAAGCACAGATACGCAGTATTTT,CASSEARSTDTQYF
.,TRBV10-2,TRBJ2-7,few,TGCGCCAGCAGTCGGCCCTTCCAGGTGCAGTACTTC,CASSRPFQVQYF
TRBD1,TRBV7-2,TRBJ1-6,.,TGTGCCAGCAGCTCCAGGAGGGGACAGAATTCACCCCTCCACTTT,CASSSRRGQNSPLHF
TRBD1,TRBV3-1/TRBV3-2,TRBJ2-7,.,TGTGCCAGCAGCCAAGGGACAGGTCCCTACGAGCAGTACTTC,CASSQGTGPYEQYF
.,TRBV5-4,TRBJ1-1,.,TGTGCCAGCAGCTTGCCGGGGGATCGGAACACTGAAGCTTTCTTT,CASSLPGDRNTEAFF
TRBD1,TRBV25-1,TRBJ2-7,.,TGTGCCAGTAACTCGGGACAGGTTAATGTCGAGCAGTACTTC,CASNSGQVNVEQYF
TRBD1,TRBV5-1,TRBJ1-6,.,TGCGCCAGCAGCTCCCAGGGGGCCAATTCACCCCTCCACTTT,CASSSQGANSPLHF
TRBD1,TRBV9,TRBJ2-1,.,TGTGCCAGTGGGAGAGACAGGGCCCCCAATGAGCAGTTCTTC,CASGRDRAPNEQFF
.,TRBV6-1,TRBJ2-5,.,TGTGCCAGCAGTGAAATGGCCCAAGAGACCCAGTACTTC,CASSEMAQETQYF
.,TRBV19,TRBJ2-2,.,TGTGCCAGTAGTACCATCACGGGGGGCCGGCCCGGGGAGCTGTTTTTT,CASSTITGGRPGELFF
.,TRBV5-5,TRBJ2-7,.,TGTGCCAGCAGCAACCACGGCGGGGAGACCTACGAGCAGTACTTC,CASSNHGGETYEQYF
.,TRBV6-6,TRBJ2-7,.,TGTGCCAGCAGCATCCAGTACGAGCAGTACTTC,CASSIQYEQYF
.,TRBV2,TRBJ1-4,few,TGTGCCAGCAGGAGGACAGTACTTAATGAAAAACTGTTTTTT,CASRRTVLNEKLFF
TRBD2,TRBV19,TRBJ2-7,.,TGTGCCAGTAGTATAACGGGGGGGACCCTCTACGAGCAGTACTTC,CASSITGGTLYEQYF
.,TRBV10-3,TRBJ2-1,.,TGTGCCATCAGTGAAGCTGCGGGATCTCACAATGAGCAGTTCTTC,CAISEAAGSHNEQFF
TRBD2,TRBV24-1,TRBJ2-1,.,TGTGCCACCAGTGATTTGCGGGGGGGGTCCTACAATGAGCAGTTCTTC,CATSDLRGGSYNEQFF
TRBD1,TRBV15,TRBJ1-1,.,TGTGCCACCAGCGACAGGGATTACACTGAAGCTTTCTTT,CATSDRDYTEAFF
TRBD1,TRBV7-9,TRBJ2-1,.,TGTGCCAGCAGCCCTCCGGGACAGCTGTCCTACAATGAGCAGTTCTTC,CASSPPGQLSYNEQFF
TRBD1,TRBV4-1,TRBJ1-1,.,TGCGCCAGCAGCCAAGAACGGACAGGAGGCGGGAACACTGAAGCTTTCTTT,CASSQERTGGGNTEAFF
TRBD1,TRBV10-1,TRBJ1-5,.,TGCGCCAGCAGTGAGAGGGGGCAATATCAGCCCCAGCATTTT,CASSERGQYQPQHF
TRBD1,TRBV24-1,TRBJ2-1,.,TGTGCCACCTCGGAGACAGGGGTCAGCAATGAGCAGTTCTTC,CATSETGVSNEQFF
.,TRBV18,TRBJ1-2,.,TGTGCCAGCTCACCACCGGTACGAGCTGGAGAGGATGGCTACACCTTC,CASSPPVRAGEDGYTF
TRBD1,TRBV2,TRBJ1-2,.,TGTGCCAGCTCAACAGGGGCTGTCGGCTACACCTTC,CASSTGAVGYTF
.,TRBV7-2,TRBJ1-4,.,TGTGCCAGCAGCTTAGCAGGGACAAATGAAAAACTGTTTTTT,CASSLAGTNEKLFF
.,TRBV6-5,TRBJ1-5,.,TGTGCCAGCAGAGATGACAGCCGGCAGCCCCAGCATTTT,CASRDDSRQPQHF